The text below deals with one T cell receptor (beta chain). Its antigen is still unknown. These data come from a study of OX40 agonist ivuxolimab in advanced cancers. Study-level information: All patients had ivuxolimab intravenously every 2 weeks at 0.01 to 10 mg/kg. General observations from the study: In general, CD8+ T cells held more expanded clones than CD4+ did, on average. Within 6 weeks, CD4+ and CD8+ blood T cells expanded clonally at 0.1 to 3.0 mg/kg.

The V gene's germline CDR1 is LNHDA and CDR2 SQIVND (reference sequence). Trimming stripped 5 bases from V and 3 bases from J, with 8 bases between. The CDR3 covers 13 residues. Here immunoSEQ multiplex PCR was the method, and the copy in TCRdb shows in-frame clones only, minus some. The data contain 42,000 or so clones, just over 85% of them singletons. The chain links TRBV19 to TRBJ2-1; D unresolved. The sequences come from CD4+ or CD8+ T cells sorted from blood, collected in a trial of the OX40 agonist ivuxolimab. This clonotype originated in an adult with an advanced solid tumor such as melanoma, head and neck, liver or kidney cancer. Here the CDR3 reads CASSGPDYNEQFF. In DNA, the CDR3 is TGTGCCAGTAGTGGGCCGGACTACAATGAGCAGTTCTTC.